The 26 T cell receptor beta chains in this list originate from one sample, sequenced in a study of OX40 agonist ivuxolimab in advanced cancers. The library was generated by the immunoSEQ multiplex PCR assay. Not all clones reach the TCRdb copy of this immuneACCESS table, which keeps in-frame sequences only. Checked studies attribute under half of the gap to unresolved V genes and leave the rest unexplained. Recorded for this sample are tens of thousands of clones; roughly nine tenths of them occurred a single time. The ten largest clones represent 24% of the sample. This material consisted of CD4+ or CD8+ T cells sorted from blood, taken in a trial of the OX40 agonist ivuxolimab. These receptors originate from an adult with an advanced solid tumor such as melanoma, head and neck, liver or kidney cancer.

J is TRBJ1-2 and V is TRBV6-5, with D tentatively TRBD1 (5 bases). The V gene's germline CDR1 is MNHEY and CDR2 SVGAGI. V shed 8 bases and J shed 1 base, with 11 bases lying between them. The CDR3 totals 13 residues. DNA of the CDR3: TGTGCCAGCCGCAGACAGAGTAACTATGGCTACACCTTC. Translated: CASRRQSNYGYTF.

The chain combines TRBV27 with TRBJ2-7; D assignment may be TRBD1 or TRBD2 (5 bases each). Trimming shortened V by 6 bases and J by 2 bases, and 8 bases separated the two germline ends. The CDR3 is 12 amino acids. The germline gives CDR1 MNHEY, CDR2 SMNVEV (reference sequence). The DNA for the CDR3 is TGTGCCAGCAGGCGAGGGGCCTACGAGCAGTACTTC. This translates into CASRRGAYEQYF.

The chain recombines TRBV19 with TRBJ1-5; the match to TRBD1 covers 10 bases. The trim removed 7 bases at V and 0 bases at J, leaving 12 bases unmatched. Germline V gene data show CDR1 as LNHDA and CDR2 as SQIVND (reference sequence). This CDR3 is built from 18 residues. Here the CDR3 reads CASNPGQGNRYSNQPQHF. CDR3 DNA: TGTGCCAGTAACCCGGGACAGGGGAACCGCTATAGCAATCAGCCCCAGCATTTT.

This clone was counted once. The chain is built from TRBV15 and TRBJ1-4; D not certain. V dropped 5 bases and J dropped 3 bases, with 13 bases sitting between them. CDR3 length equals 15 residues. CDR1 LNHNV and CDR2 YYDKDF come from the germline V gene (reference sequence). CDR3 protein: CATSLRADPNEKLFF. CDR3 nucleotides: TGTGCCACCAGCCTCCGCGCAGACCCTAATGAAAAACTGTTTTTT. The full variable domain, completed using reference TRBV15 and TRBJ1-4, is DAMVIQNPRYQVTQFGKPVTLSCSQTLNHNVMYWYQQKSSQAPKLLFHYYDKDFNNEADTPDNFQSRRPNTSFCFLDIRSPGLGDTAMYLCATSLRADPNEKLFFGSGTQLSVL.

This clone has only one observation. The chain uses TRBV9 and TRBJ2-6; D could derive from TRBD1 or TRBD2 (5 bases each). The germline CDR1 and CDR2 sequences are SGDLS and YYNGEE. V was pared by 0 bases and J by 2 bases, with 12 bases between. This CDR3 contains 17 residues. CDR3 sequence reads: CASSVGDWGTGANVLTF. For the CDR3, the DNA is TGTGCCAGCAGCGTAGGTGACTGGGGGACTGGGGCCAACGTCCTGACTTTC.

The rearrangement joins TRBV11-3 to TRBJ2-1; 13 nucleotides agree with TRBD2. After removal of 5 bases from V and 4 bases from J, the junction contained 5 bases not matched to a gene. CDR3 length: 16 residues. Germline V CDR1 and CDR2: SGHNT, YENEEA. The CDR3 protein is CASSPRLAGGYNEQFF. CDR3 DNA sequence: TGTGCCAGCAGCCCAAGACTAGCGGGAGGTTACAATGAGCAGTTCTTC.

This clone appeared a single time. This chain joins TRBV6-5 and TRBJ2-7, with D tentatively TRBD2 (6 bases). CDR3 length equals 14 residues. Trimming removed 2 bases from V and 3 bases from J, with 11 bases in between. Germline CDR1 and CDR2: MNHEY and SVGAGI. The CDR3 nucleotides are TGTGCCAGCAGTTACGGCGGGGAGAACTACGAGCAGTACTTC. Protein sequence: CASSYGGENYEQYF.

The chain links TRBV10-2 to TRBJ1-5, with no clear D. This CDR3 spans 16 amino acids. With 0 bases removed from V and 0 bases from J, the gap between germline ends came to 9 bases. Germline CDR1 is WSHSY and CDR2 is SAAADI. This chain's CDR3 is CASSESGRYSNQPQHF. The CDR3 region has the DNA TGCGCCAGCAGTGAGTCTGGCAGGTATAGCAATCAGCCCCAGCATTTT.

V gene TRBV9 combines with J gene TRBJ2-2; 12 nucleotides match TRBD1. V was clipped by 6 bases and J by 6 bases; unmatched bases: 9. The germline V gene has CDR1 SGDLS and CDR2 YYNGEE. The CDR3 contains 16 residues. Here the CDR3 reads CASTPPGQGAAGELFF. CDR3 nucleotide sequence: TGTGCCAGCACTCCACCGGGACAGGGGGCGGCCGGGGAGCTGTTTTTT.

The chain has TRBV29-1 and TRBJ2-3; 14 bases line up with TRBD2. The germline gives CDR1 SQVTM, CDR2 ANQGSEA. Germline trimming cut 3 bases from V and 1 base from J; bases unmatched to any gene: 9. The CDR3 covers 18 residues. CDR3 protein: CSVDSGLAGGWGTDTQYF. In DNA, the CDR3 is TGCAGCGTTGATTCCGGACTAGCGGGAGGATGGGGCACAGATACGCAGTATTTT.

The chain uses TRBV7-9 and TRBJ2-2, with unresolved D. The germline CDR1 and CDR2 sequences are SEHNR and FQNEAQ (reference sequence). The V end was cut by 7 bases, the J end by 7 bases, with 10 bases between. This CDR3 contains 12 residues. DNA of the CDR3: TGTGCCAGCACTCTAGACGGCGGGGAGCTGTTTTTT. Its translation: CASTLDGGELFF.

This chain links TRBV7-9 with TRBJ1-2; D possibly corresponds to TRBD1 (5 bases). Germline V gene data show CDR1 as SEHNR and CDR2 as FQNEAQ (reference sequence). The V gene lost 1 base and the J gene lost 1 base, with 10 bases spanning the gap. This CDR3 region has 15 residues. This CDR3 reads CASSLGQGFNYGYTF. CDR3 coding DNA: TGTGCCAGCAGCTTAGGGCAGGGATTTAACTATGGCTACACCTTC.

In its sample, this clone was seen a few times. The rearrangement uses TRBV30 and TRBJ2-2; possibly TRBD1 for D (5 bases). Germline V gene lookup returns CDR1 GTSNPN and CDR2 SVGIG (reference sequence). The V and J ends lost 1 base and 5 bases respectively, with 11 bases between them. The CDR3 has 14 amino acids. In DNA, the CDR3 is TGTGCCTGGAGTGGGGGCGACTTTACCGGGGAGCTGTTTTTT. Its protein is CAWSGGDFTGELFF. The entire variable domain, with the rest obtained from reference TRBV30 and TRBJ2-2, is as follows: SQTIHQWPATLVQPVGSPLSLECTVEGTSNPNLYWYRQAAGRGLQLLFYSVGIGQISSEVPQNLSASRPQDRQFILSSKKLLLSDSGFYLCAWSGGDFTGELFFGEGSRLTVL.

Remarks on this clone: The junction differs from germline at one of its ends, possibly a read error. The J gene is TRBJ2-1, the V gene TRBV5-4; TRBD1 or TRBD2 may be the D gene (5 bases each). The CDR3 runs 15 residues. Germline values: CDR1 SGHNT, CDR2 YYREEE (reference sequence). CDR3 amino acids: CLSALGTEPGNEQFF. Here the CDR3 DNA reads TGCCTCTCTGCCCTTGGGACCGAACCAGGGAATGAGCAGTTCTTC.

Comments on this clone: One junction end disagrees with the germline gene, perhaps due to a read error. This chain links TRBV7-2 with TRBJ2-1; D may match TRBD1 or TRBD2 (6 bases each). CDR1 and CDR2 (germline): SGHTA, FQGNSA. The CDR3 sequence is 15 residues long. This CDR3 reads CASSLAGGGNNEQFF. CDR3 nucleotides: TGTGCCAGCAGCCTAGCCGGAGGGGGAAACAATGAGCAGTTCTTC. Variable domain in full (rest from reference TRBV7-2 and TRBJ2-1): GAGVSQSPSNKVTEKGKDVELRCDPISGHTALYWYRQSLGQGLEFLIYFQGNSAPDKSGLPSDRFSAERTGGSVSTLTIQRTQQEDSAVYLCASSLAGGGNNEQFFGPGTRLTVL.

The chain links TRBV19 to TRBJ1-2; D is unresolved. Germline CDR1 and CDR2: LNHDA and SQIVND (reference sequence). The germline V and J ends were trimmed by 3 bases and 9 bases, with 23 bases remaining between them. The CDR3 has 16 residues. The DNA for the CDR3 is TGTGCCAGTAGTATCACCAAGCCTAGGACGTCCGATAGCTACACCTTC. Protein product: CASSITKPRTSDSYTF.

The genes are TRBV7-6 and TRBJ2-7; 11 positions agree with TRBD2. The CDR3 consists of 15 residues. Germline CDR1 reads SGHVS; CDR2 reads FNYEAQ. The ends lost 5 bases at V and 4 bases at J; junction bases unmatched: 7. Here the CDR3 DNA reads TGTGCCAGCAGCCCGCCGGGACTAGCGGATTACGAGCAGTACTTC. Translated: CASSPPGLADYEQYF.

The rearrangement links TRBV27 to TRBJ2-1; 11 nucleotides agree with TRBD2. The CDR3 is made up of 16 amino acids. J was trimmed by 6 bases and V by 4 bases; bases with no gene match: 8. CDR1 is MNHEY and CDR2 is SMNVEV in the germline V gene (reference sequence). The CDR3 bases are TGTGCCAGCAGTTCGGGGACTAGCGGAGGTTTCAATGAGCAGTTCTTC. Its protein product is CASSSGTSGGFNEQFF.

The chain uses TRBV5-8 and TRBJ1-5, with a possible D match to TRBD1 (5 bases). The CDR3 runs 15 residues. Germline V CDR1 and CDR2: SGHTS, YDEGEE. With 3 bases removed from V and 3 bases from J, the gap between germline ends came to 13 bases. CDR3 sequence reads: CASSSAGGANQPQHF. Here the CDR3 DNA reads TGTGCCAGCAGCTCCGCGGGCGGGGCCAATCAGCCCCAGCATTTT.

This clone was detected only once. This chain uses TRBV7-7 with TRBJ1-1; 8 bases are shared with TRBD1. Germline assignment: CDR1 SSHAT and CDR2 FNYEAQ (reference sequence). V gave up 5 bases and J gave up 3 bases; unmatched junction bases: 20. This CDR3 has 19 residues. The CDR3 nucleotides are TGTGCCAGCAGCCCTCGACAGGGGTTCCCCTCCTGTAACGACACTGAAGCTTTCTTT. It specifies CASSPRQGFPSCNDTEAFF.

The chain's CDR3 is CASSSPGGGKNGELFF. The CDR3 DNA sequence: TGTGCCAGCAGTTCCCCTGGCGGCGGGAAGAACGGGGAGCTGTTTTTT. The chain combines TRBV28 with TRBJ2-2, with D tentatively TRBD2 (6 bases). Germline V gene sequence: CDR1 MDHEN, CDR2 SYDVKM. The ends were cut back, 4 bases at V and 7 bases at J, with 19 bases in the middle. CDR3 length equals 16 residues. The full variable domain, with the rest looked up from reference TRBV28 and TRBJ2-2, is DVKVTQSSRYLVKRTGEKVFLECVQDMDHENMFWYRQDPGLGLRLIYFSYDVKMKEKGDIPEGYSVSREKKERFSLILESASTNQTSMYLCASSSPGGGKNGELFFGEGSRLTVL.

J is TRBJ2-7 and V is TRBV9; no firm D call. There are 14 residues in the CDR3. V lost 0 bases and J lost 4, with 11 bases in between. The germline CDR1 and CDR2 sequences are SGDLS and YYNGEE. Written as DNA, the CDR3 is TGTGCCAGCAGCGTAGATGTTCCAGGATACGAGCAGTACTTC. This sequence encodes CASSVDVPGYEQYF.

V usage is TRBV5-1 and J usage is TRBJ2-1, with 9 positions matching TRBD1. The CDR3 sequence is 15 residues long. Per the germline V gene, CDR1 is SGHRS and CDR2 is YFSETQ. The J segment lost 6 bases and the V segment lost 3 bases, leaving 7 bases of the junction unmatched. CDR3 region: CASSWGGQGPNEQFF. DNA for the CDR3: TGCGCCAGCAGCTGGGGGGGACAGGGCCCCAATGAGCAGTTCTTC.

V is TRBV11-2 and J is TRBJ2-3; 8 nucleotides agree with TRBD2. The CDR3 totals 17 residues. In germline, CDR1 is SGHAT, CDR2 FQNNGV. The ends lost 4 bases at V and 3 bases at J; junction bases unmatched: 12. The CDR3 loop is CASSSGGSGIPTDTQYF. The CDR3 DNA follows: TGTGCCAGCAGCTCCGGGGGTAGCGGGATTCCAACAGATACGCAGTATTTT.

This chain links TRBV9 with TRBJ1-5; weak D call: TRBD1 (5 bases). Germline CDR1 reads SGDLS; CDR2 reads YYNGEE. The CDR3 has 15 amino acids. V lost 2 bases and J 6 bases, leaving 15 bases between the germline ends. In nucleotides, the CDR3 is TGTGCCAGCAGCGTCGATCAGGGTGGGGGTCAGCCCCAGCATTTT. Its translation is CASSVDQGGGQPQHF.

The CDR3 DNA reads as TGTGCCACCAGCAGGGTAAGCTTGTGGGCGGACAATTGGGACGAGCAGTACTTC. Translation gives CATSRVSLWADNWDEQYF. This rearrangement joins TRBV15 to TRBJ2-7, with a possible D match to TRBD1 (5 bases). Germline assignment: CDR1 LNHNV and CDR2 YYDKDF (reference sequence). This CDR3 is 18 amino acids long. V lost 3 bases and J lost 5, with 26 bases in between.